The text below deals with one T cell receptor beta chain. In the original workflow: Reference gene primers were amplified, and this amplification served to estimate nucleated cell counts. The assay was immunoSEQ multiplex PCR, and TCRdb's table has in-frame clones only and misses some. D and trimming come from the DNA, and the V and J calls and clone size come from that table. This table has fewer than 55,000 clones, around 90% appearing once. This entry is derived from a study of blood T cell repertoires in COVID-19. CDR3 size: 15 residues. From germline, CDR1 is SEHNR and CDR2 FQNEAQ (reference sequence). Trimming pared 4 bases from V and 2 bases from J, leaving 11 bases between.

The rearrangement uses TRBV7-9 and TRBJ1-4; D perhaps matches TRBD1 (6 bases). Sequenced material: peripheral blood. This TCR was recovered from a man between 45 and 60 years old with active COVID-19. The CDR3 nucleotides are TGTGCCAGCAGCTCTCAACAGGGCACTAATGAAAAACTGTTTTTT. Its translation is CASSSQQGTNEKLFF.